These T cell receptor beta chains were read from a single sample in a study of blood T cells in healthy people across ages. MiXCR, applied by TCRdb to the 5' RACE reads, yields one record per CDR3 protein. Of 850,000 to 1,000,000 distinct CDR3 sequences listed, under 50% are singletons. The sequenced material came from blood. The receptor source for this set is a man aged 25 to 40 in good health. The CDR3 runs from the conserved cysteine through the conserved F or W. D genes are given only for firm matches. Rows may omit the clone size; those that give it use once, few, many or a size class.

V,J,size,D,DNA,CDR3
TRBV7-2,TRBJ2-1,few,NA,TGTGCCAGCAGCCGTGACTACTCCTACAATGAGCAGTTCTTC,CASSRDYSYNEQFF
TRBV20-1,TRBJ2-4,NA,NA,TGCAGTGTGGGACACTCCGGCAAAAACATTCAGTACTTC,CSVGHSGKNIQYF
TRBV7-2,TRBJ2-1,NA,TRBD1,TGTGCCAGCAGCTTAGATGGGACAGGCCCATACAGTGAGCAGTTCTTC,CASSLDGTGPYSEQFF
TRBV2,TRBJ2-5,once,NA,TGTGCCAGCAGTCTAACAGGGCAGGTTGGAGAGACCCAGTACTTC,CASSLTGQVGETQYF
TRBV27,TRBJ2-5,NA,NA,TGTGCCAGCACCACAACTTGGGGGGTGGAGACCCAGTACTTC,CASTTTWGVETQYF
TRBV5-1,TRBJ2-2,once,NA,TGCGCCAGCAGCTTCCTAACTGGAGGCACCGGGGAGCTGTTTTTT,CASSFLTGGTGELFF
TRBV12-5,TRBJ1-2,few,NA,TGTGCTAGTGGTTTGAACGACAGATATGGCTACACCTTC,CASGLNDRYGYTF
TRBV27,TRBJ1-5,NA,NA,TGTGCCAGCAGCCCCTGGGGTAGGGGATTTGGCAATCAGCCCCAGCATTTT,CASSPWGRGFGNQPQHF
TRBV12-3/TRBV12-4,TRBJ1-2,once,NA,TGTGCCAGCAGGAAAGCGAGTACGGAGGTCTACACCTTC,CASRKASTEVYTF
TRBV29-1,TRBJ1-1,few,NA,TGCAGCGTCCAACGCCCGGGGGGCACTGAAGCTTTCTTT,CSVQRPGGTEAFF
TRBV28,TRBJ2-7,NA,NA,TGTGCCAGCAGTACAGGGTACACCTACGAGCAGTACTTC,CASSTGYTYEQYF
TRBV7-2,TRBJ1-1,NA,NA,TGTGCCGGCAGTCCCGGGATGTCGCGGACTGAAGCTTTCTTT,CAGSPGMSRTEAFF
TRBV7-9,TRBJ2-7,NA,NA,TGTGCCAGCAGCCAGCGGACAGCGCCGTACGAGCAGTACTTC,CASSQRTAPYEQYF
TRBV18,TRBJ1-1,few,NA,TGTGCCAGCTCACCACAAGGGCCGTACACTGAAGCTTTCTTT,CASSPQGPYTEAFF
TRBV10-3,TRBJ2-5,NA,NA,TGTGCCATCAGTGACATTAACAGACAAGAGACCCAGTACTTC,CAISDINRQETQYF
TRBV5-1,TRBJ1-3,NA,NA,TGCGCCAGCAGCTTGTTGGGGAACTCTGGAAACACCATATATTTT,CASSLLGNSGNTIYF
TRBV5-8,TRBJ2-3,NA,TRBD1,TGTGCCAACAGCTCGCCCTACAGGGGAAACACAGATACGCAGTATTTT,CANSSPYRGNTDTQYF
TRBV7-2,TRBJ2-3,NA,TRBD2,TGTGCCAGCAGTCGAGGACTAGGAGGCGCAGATACGCAGTATTTT,CASSRGLGGADTQYF
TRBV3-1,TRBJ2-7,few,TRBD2,TGTGCCAGCAGCCCGACTAGCGGGGGCTCCAGGGGATCCCAGTACTTC,CASSPTSGGSRGSQYF
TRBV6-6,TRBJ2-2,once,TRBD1,TGTGCCAGCAGTTGGACAGGGGGACGAACCGGGGAGCTGTTTTTT,CASSWTGGRTGELFF
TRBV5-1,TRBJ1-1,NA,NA,TGCGCCAGCAGCCAACAGGCCTCGAACACTGAAGCTTTCTTT,CASSQQASNTEAFF
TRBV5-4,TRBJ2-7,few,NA,TGTGCCAGCAGCTTGGGAGACAGGCTTTCCTACGAGCAGTACTTC,CASSLGDRLSYEQYF
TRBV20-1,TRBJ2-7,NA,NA,TGCAGTGCTAGAAAGCCACCCGGGATCTACGAGCAGTACTTC,CSARKPPGIYEQYF
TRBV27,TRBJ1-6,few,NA,TGTGCCAGCAAACAGGATTCCTATAATTCACCCCTCCACTTT,CASKQDSYNSPLHF
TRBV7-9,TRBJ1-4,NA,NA,TGTGCCAGCAGCTTACACAGCCTCTCAACTAATGAAAAACTGTTTTTT,CASSLHSLSTNEKLFF
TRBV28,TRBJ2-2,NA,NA,TGTGCCAGCAACCTACGCGGGGAGCTGTTTTTT,CASNLRGELFF
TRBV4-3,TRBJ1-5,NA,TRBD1,TGCGCCAGCAGCCAAGATCTCGGGCAGGGGGGAAATCAGCCCCAGCATTTT,CASSQDLGQGGNQPQHF
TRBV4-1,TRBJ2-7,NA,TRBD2,TGCGCCAGCAGCCAAGATATGGCGGGGGGCTCCTACAATGAGCAGTACTTC,CASSQDMAGGSYNEQYF
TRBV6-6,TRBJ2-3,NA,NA,TGTGCCAGTCACGAAAAACCGGGTCGCAGGACAGATACGCAGTATTTT,CASHEKPGRRTDTQYF
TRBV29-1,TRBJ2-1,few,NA,TGCAGCGTTCACTTAGGGAGCGCAGACGCTGAGCAGTTCTTC,CSVHLGSADAEQFF
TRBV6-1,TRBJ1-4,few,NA,TGTGCCAGCGGTGGGGGCCAGGGGTTCTTAAAACTGTTTTTT,CASGGGQGFLKLFF
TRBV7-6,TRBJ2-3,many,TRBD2,TGTGCCAGCAGCACGGGGACTAGCTCGCCAGATACGCAGTATTTT,CASSTGTSSPDTQYF
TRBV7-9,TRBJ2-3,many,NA,TGTGCCAGCAGCTTAGTCTCCTCATCGCAGTATTTT,CASSLVSSSQYF
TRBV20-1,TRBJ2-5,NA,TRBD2,TGCAGTGCTAGATCCGCTAGCGGGGGGCAAGAGACCCAGTACTTC,CSARSASGGQETQYF
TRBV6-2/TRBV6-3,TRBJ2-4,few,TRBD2,TGTGCCAGCAGACGGGGGACTAGCGGGTCCAAGGGCATTCAGTACTTC,CASRRGTSGSKGIQYF
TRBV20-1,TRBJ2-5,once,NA,TGCAGTGCTAGAGATTTGGCAGGGGTCCTTGAGACCCAGTACTTC,CSARDLAGVLETQYF
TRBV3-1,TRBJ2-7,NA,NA,TGTGCCAGCAGCCAAGCGACAGCCTCCTACGAGCAGTACTTC,CASSQATASYEQYF